One sample yielded the 3 T cell receptor beta chains listed below, sequenced in a study of blood T cell repertoires in COVID-19. Assay used: immunoSEQ multiplex PCR; TCRdb lists only in-frame clones, some missing. The table has 80,000 to 90,000 clones, over 75% seen once. Sequencing was done on a sample of peripheral blood. These receptors were collected from a woman in her 70s with acute or convalescent COVID-19.

This clone was observed once. The DNA of the CDR3 is TGTGCCAGCAGCCCTAAGGACAGCCTTACCTCACCCCTCCACTTT. This codes for CASSPKDSLTSPLHF. The gene calls are TRBV3-1 (or the pseudogene TRBV3-2) and TRBJ1-6, with a weak D call TRBD1 (6 bases). V was pared by 4 bases and J by 10 bases, with 17 bases between. CDR1 is LGHDT and CDR2 is YNNKEL in the germline V gene (reference sequence). The CDR3 spans 15 residues.

The table lists this clone with a few counts. This rearrangement joins TRBV18 to TRBJ2-5; maybe TRBD1 (6 bases). Trimming removed 2 bases at V and 3 bases at J, with 7 bases between. The CDR3 is 13 residues long. Per the germline V gene, CDR1 is KGHSH and CDR2 is LQKENI. The CDR3 here is CASSPGQKETQYF. The CDR3 nucleotides are TGTGCCAGCTCACCAGGACAGAAAGAGACCCAGTACTTC.

The chain employs TRBV10-2 and TRBJ2-3, with 11 bases that match TRBD2. Germline V CDR1 and CDR2: WSHSY, SAAADI. CDR3 length equals 15 residues. The V segment lost 6 bases and the J segment 2 bases; nucleotides outside the gene matches: 4. The DNA of the CDR3 is TGCGCCAGCAGGTTGACTAGCGGGACCACAGATACGCAGTATTTT. It is translated as CASRLTSGTTDTQYF.